A single sample is the source of the 6 T cell receptor beta chains below, sequenced in a study of T-cell memory formation after mild COVID-19. TCRdb reanalysed the 5' RACE reads using MiXCR and keeps one entry per CDR3 protein. The sample lists 200,000 to 250,000 distinct CDR3 sequences, about 16% seen once, with approximately 3.6% in the top ten. Source material: PBMCs or a T cell subset sorted from them (not recorded which). These receptors originate from a man aged 18 to 30 who had mild COVID-19 (a few samples of this study predate the infection). Cell type and time point are not known.

V and J are TRBV20-1 and TRBJ1-2, with D perhaps matching TRBD1 (6 bases). Germline CDR1 and CDR2: DFQATT and SNEGSKA (reference sequence). The length of the CDR3 is 13 residues. Trimming took off 3 bases at V and 8 bases at J, with 16 bases between the two ends. Here the CDR3 reads CSARWWTAKGYTF. The CDR3 DNA reads as TGCAGTGCTAGGTGGTGGACAGCCAAAGGCTACACCTTC.

V usage is TRBV28 and J usage is TRBJ1-5; 7 bases match TRBD1. This CDR3 comprises 17 residues. Trimming removed 8 bases from V and 6 bases from J; junction bases left unmatched: 19. Germline CDR1 MDHEN, CDR2 SYDVKM. CDR3 in amino acids: CASQNTGRGRNTQPQHF. Here the CDR3 DNA reads TGTGCCAGCCAAAATACTGGAAGGGGGCGCAACACTCAGCCCCAGCATTTT.

V and J are TRBV7-2 and TRBJ1-4, with 8 bases fitting TRBD1. CDR3 size: 17 residues. The V segment lost 5 bases and the J segment 7 bases; nucleotides outside the gene matches: 15. Germline loops: CDR1 SGHTA, CDR2 FQGNSA. The CDR3 nucleotides are TGTGCCAGCAGCCTGGCGGGCGGGACAGGTTGGAGTGAAAAACTGTTTTTT. As protein: CASSLAGGTGWSEKLFF.

J is TRBJ2-3 and V is TRBV7-2; TRBD2 matches at 10 bases. This CDR3 comprises 17 residues. Germline CDR1 SGHTA, CDR2 FQGNSA. Trimming at V came to 3 bases and at J to 2 bases, leaving 8 bases not matched to a gene. CDR3 sequence: CASSFAVAGGITDTQYF. In nucleotides, the CDR3 is TGTGCCAGCAGCTTCGCGGTAGCGGGGGGAATCACAGATACGCAGTATTTT.

This clonotype was detected a few times. The rearrangement links TRBV5-1 to TRBJ2-7, with D possibly TRBD1 on 6 matching bases. Germline V gives CDR1 SGHRS, CDR2 YFSETQ. Between the trimmed V and J ends, which lost 7 bases and 4 bases, there was a span of 18 bases. The CDR3 runs to 14 residues. The CDR3 loop is CASAPGTPLYEQYF. The CDR3 coding sequence is TGCGCCAGCGCTCCCGGGACACCCCTTTACGAGCAGTACTTC.

This chain connects TRBV7-8 to TRBJ1-2, with TRBD1 identical over 10 bases. The CDR3 covers 16 residues. V lost 0 bases to trimming and J lost 8 bases; unmatched junction nucleotides: 9. Germline V gene sequence: CDR1 SGHVS, CDR2 FQNEAQ. CDR3 sequence reads: CASSLASRGDRGGYTF. In DNA form, the CDR3 reads TGTGCCAGCAGCTTAGCGAGTAGGGGGGACAGGGGAGGCTACACCTTC.